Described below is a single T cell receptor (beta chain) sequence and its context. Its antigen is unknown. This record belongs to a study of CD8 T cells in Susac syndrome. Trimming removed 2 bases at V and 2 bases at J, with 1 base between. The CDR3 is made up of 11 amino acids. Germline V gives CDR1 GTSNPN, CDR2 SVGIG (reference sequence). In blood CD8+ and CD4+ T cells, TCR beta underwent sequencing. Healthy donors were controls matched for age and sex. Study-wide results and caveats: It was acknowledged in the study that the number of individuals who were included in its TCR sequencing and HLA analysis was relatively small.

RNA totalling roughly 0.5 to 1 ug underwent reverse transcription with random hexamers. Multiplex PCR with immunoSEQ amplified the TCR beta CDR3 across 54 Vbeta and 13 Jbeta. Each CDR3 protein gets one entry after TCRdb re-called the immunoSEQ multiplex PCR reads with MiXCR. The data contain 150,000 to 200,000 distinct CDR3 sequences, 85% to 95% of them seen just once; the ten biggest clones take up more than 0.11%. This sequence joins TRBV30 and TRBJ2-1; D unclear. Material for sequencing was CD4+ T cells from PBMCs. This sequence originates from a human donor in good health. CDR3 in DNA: TGTGCCTGGAGTCCCTACAATGAGCAGTTCTTC. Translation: CAWSPYNEQFF.